The TCR beta chain under discussion was sequenced for a study of blood T cell repertoires in COVID-19. As handled by the study authors: Estimates of nucleated cell counts were drawn from the amplification of reference gene primers. Sequenced by immunoSEQ multiplex PCR; TCRdb stores in-frame clones only, minus some. For V, J and clone size, that table is used; D and trimming come from the DNA. This table holds some 170,000 clones, 60% to 80% found once. The V gene lost 3 bases and the J gene lost 5 bases, with 14 bases spanning the gap. This CDR3 contains 15 residues. The germline V gene encodes CDR1 MNHNS and CDR2 SASEGT.

The TCR comes from a woman aged 70 to 79 with acute or convalescent COVID-19. The sample taken for sequencing was peripheral blood. J is TRBJ1-5 and V is TRBV6-1; possible D gene TRBD1, 6 bases. Written as DNA, the CDR3 is TGTGCCAGCAGTGATGGACAGAGGATTTATCAGCCCCAGCATTTT. Translation gives CASSDGQRIYQPQHF.